This TCR beta chain was captured by sequencing in a study of blood T cell repertoires in COVID-19. CDR3 size: 14 residues. Germline CDR1 reads KGHSH; CDR2 reads LQKENI. V lost 0 bases and J lost 4, with 9 bases in between. The Seattle patients joined while their infection was active and were tracked longitudinally afterward. In its sample, this clone was seen a few times. The protocol was immunoSEQ multiplex PCR, while the TCRdb copy is restricted to in-frame clones and leaves out a portion. The repertoire holds 270,000 or so clones, with about 81% as singletons. This sequence joins TRBV18 and TRBJ1-2; no clear D. This TCR derives from a human donor with COVID-19, enrolled during active disease. The donor label of this sample is uncertain. The material sequenced was peripheral blood. In DNA, the CDR3 is TGTGCCAGCTCACCACCAGGCGGGAGCTATGGCTACACCTTC. Amino acid sequence: CASSPPGGSYGYTF.